This TCR delta chain originates from a study of gamma-delta T cells after stem cell transplantation. The CDR3 totals 18 residues. Germline CDR1 is GEAIGNYY and CDR2 is EKD. Losses at the gene ends were 3 bases for V and 1 base for J; bases not matched to a gene: 5. Points on this clone: Given a far larger clone just one base away, this is likely a sequencing read error.

TCRdb called clones anew from the RT-PCR reads with CATT. There are about 7,800 delta-chain clones in the sample; roughly 14% occur only once, and 4.5% to 7.5% lies in the top ten. Sequencing was carried out using gamma-delta T cells. This sequence was found in a human donor. It is not recorded whose cells these are; they may come from a transplant donor. The chain uses TRDV2 and TRDJ3, with 10 bases aligning to TRDD3. The DNA for the CDR3 is TGTGCCTGTGACTTACTGGGGGATCCATCCTGGGACACCCGACAGATGTTTTTC. Its protein product is CACDLLGDPSWDTRQMFF.